What follows are 20 T cell receptor beta chains derived from one specimen sequenced in a study of graft-versus-host responses after intestinal transplantation (dated by TCRdb to the early 2020s). Libraries were made using the immunoSEQ multiplex PCR assay. Imported from immuneACCESS, the table was reduced by TCRdb to in-frame sequences with V and J called. These copies leave out some clones; in studies compared against another copy, an unresolved V gene accounts for under half, and the cause of the remainder is not known. This sample comprises approximately 20,000 clones, approximately 40% of them detected only once. The ten largest clones represent approximately 0.97% of the sample. The label giving this sample's time point can be read as: cells obtained before transplantation from donor or recipient. Sequences were derived from alloreactive CD4+ T cells from a mixed lymphocyte reaction culture, sampled before intestinal transplant. This sample's cell subset or site label indicates: CFSE-low proliferating T cells sorted from roughly six-day pre-transplant mixed lymphocyte reaction (GvH or HvG direction). The receptors shown here come from a human patient who received an intestinal transplant.

The CDR3 DNA is TGTGCCAGCAGTGCGACGCTGAGGGGAGCTGAAGCTTTCTTT. Translation: CASSATLRGAEAFF. The V call is TRBV6-5, the J call TRBJ1-1; D might be TRBD1 (5 bases). CDR1 is MNHEY, CDR2 SVGAGI, per germline. Trimming left V 5 bases short and J 6 bases short, with 16 bases between. This CDR3 is built from 14 residues.

The V call is TRBV6-5, the J call TRBJ1-3; the D is unclear. CDR1 and CDR2 (germline): MNHEY, SVGAGI. The CDR3 consists of 12 residues. The V and J ends lost 7 bases and 2 bases respectively, with 6 bases between them. CDR3 residues: CASKGAGNTIYF. CDR3 in DNA: TGTGCCAGCAAAGGAGCTGGAAACACCATATATTTT.

This clone was observed a few times. The chain is built from TRBV27 and TRBJ1-5; D gene unclear. The CDR3 has 15 residues. Trimming pared 9 bases from V and 0 bases from J, leaving 15 bases between. Germline V gene sequence: CDR1 MNHEY, CDR2 SMNVEV (reference sequence). This CDR3 is CASREDRYSNQPQHF. For the CDR3, the DNA is TGTGCCAGTCGTGAAGACCGCTATAGCAATCAGCCCCAGCATTTT.

This clone was observed a few times. CDR3 sequence reads: CASRGTDTQYF. The CDR3 region has the DNA TGTGCCAGCCGGGGCACAGATACGCAGTATTTT. This chain joins TRBV2 and TRBJ2-3; D is undetermined. V dropped 8 bases and J dropped 1 base, with 4 bases sitting between them. The CDR3 runs 11 residues. CDR1 and CDR2 (germline): SNHLY, FYNNEI.

This chain uses TRBV5-6 with TRBJ2-1, with D possibly being TRBD1 (6 bases). V lost 3 bases and J lost 9, with 22 bases in between. The CDR3 length is 16 residues. Germline CDR1 SGHDT, CDR2 YYEEEE. In DNA form, the CDR3 reads TGTGCCAGCAGCTCTCCAGACAGGTCCCGCAGAGGTGAGCAGTTCTTC. Translation: CASSSPDRSRRGEQFF.

The chain employs TRBV5-1 and TRBJ1-1; possibly TRBD1 for D (5 bases). The CDR3 sequence is 16 residues long. Germline loops: CDR1 SGHRS, CDR2 YFSETQ. The germline V and J ends were trimmed by 4 bases and 1 base, with 17 bases remaining between them. CDR3 nucleotides: TGCGCCAGCAGCCTGCCGGGCAGGGCGGGGAACACTGAAGCTTTCTTT. This sequence encodes CASSLPGRAGNTEAFF.

Only a few counts were recorded for this clone. The chain combines TRBV7-6 with TRBJ1-5; no definite D call. CDR1 SGHVS and CDR2 FNYEAQ come from the germline V gene. V was cut by 4 bases and J by 4 bases, with 14 bases left in between. The length of the CDR3 is 15 residues. Here the CDR3 DNA reads TGTGCCAGCAGCTATTGGGGAGGAACTAATCAGCCCCAGCATTTT. Its translation: CASSYWGGTNQPQHF. The variable domain in full, completed from reference TRBV7-6 and TRBJ1-5, reads GAGVSQSPRYKVTKRGQDVALRCDPISGHVSLYWYRQALGQGPEFLTYFNYEAQQDKSGLPNDRFSAERPEGSISTLTIQRTEQRDSAMYRCASSYWGGTNQPQHFGDGTRLSIL.

The V call is TRBV5-6, the J call TRBJ2-1, with 8 bases aligning to TRBD2. The germline V gene has CDR1 SGHDT and CDR2 YYEEEE. V shed 4 bases, J shed 7 bases, and the junction held 7 bases outside the gene matches. The CDR3 extends over 14 amino acids. This CDR3 reads CASSPRTSSNEQFF. The CDR3 region has the DNA TGTGCCAGCAGCCCGCGGACTAGCTCTAATGAGCAGTTCTTC.

This clone was counted only a few times. The rearrangement joins TRBV11-2 to TRBJ2-3, with 8 bases that match TRBD2. This CDR3 contains 16 residues. With V trimmed by 2 bases and J by 2 bases, 6 bases remained unmatched. Germline V CDR1 and CDR2: SGHAT, FQNNGV. As DNA, the CDR3 is TGTGCCAGCAGCTTACCGGGCGGGGGGAACACAGATACGCAGTATTTT. Its translation: CASSLPGGGNTDTQYF.

The chain combines TRBV27 with TRBJ1-2; 9 positions match TRBD1. CDR1 and CDR2 (germline): MNHEY, SMNVEV (reference sequence). This CDR3 is built from 16 residues. V trimming: 0 bases; J trimming: 7 bases; junction bases outside the gene matches: 9. The CDR3 region has the DNA TGTGCCAGCAGTTTATCATTCCCCACAGGGGGCTTTGGCTACACCTTC. Amino acids: CASSLSFPTGGFGYTF.

The chain links TRBV7-3 to TRBJ2-1; 7 bases map to TRBD1. With 2 bases clipped from V and 5 bases from J, the junction kept 3 bases outside the gene matches. CDR1 is SGHTA and CDR2 is FQGTGA in the germline V gene. The CDR3 loop spans 14 amino acids. CDR3 sequence: CASSLRDRNNEQFF. CDR3 in DNA: TGTGCCAGCAGCTTACGGGACAGAAACAATGAGCAGTTCTTC.

The V and J genes are TRBV11-3 and TRBJ2-7; D remains unclear. CDR1 and CDR2 from the germline V gene are SGHNT and YENEEA. The V gene lost 5 bases and the J gene lost 5 bases, with 16 bases spanning the gap. There are 14 residues in the CDR3. The CDR3 DNA sequence: TGTGCCAGCAGCCTTGACGGCTATCACGACGAGCAGTACTTC. Translation: CASSLDGYHDEQYF. Using reference TRBV11-3 and TRBJ2-7 for the parts outside the CDR3, the full variable domain is EAGVVQSPRYKIIEKKQPVAFWCNPISGHNTLYWYLQNLGQGPELLIRYENEEAVDDSQLPKDRFSAERLKGVDSTLKIQPAELGDSAVYLCASSLDGYHDEQYFGPGTRLTVT.

The J gene is TRBJ1-6, the V gene TRBV28; 7 bases align to TRBD1. The length of the CDR3 is 15 residues. With V trimmed by 3 bases and J by 10 bases, 9 bases remained unmatched. Germline values: CDR1 MDHEN, CDR2 SYDVKM. CDR3 sequence (DNA): TGTGCCAGCAGTTTTTACAGGGGAGTCCGATCACCCCTCCACTTT. It translates to CASSFYRGVRSPLHF.

CDR3 DNA: TGTGCCAGCAGCTTGGGGGGAGGACAGGGGACCTATGGCTACACCTTC. Translated, it gives CASSLGGGQGTYGYTF. The chain joins TRBV5-4 to TRBJ1-2; 9 bases agree with TRBD1. J was trimmed by 4 bases and V by 0 bases; bases with no gene match: 7. The CDR3 has 16 amino acids. CDR1 and CDR2 (germline): SGHNT, YYREEE (reference sequence).

The chain links TRBV6-5 to TRBJ2-7; the match to TRBD1 covers 7 bases. Trimming at V came to 3 bases and at J to 3 bases, leaving 5 bases not matched to a gene. Germline V gene sequence: CDR1 MNHEY, CDR2 SVGAGI. CDR3 length: 14 amino acids. This CDR3 reads CASSYAGTVYEQYF. In DNA form, the CDR3 reads TGTGCCAGCAGTTATGCCGGGACAGTCTACGAGCAGTACTTC.

The sample holds a few counts of this clone. The chain links TRBV18 to TRBJ2-3; D gene uncertain. Looked up from germline, CDR1 is KGHSH and CDR2 is LQKENI. Deletions cut 0 bases from V and 11 bases from J, with 15 bases between. CDR3 length equals 14 residues. The DNA for the CDR3 is TGTGCCAGCTCACCACCGATGCCCCAGATTAAGCAGTATTTT. As protein: CASSPPMPQIKQYF.

This clone was detected a few times. The gene calls are TRBV2 and TRBJ1-2, with 8 positions matching TRBD1. From germline, CDR1 is SNHLY and CDR2 FYNNEI. The CDR3 runs to 13 residues. Germline trimming cut 6 bases from V and 4 bases from J; bases unmatched to any gene: 4. The CDR3 here is CASSGDRSYGYTF. The CDR3 DNA sequence: TGTGCCAGCAGCGGGGACAGGTCCTATGGCTACACCTTC. The full variable domain, in which reference TRBV2 and TRBJ1-2 provide the parts outside the CDR3, is EPEVTQTPSHQVTQMGQEVILRCVPISNHLYFYWYRQILGQKVEFLVSFYNNEISEKSEIFDDQFSVERPDGSNFTLKIRSTKLEDSAMYFCASSGDRSYGYTFGSGTRLTVV.

The genes are TRBV11-3 and TRBJ1-6; D unclear. V was cut by 2 bases and J by 7 bases, with 9 bases left in between. From germline, CDR1 is SGHNT and CDR2 YENEEA. This CDR3 contains 14 residues. CDR3 nucleotide sequence: TGTGCCAGCAGCTTATGGGAGGGCAATTCACCCCTCCACTTT. Translating gives CASSLWEGNSPLHF.

This clone occurred a few times. This chain connects TRBV7-6 to TRBJ2-5; the D call may be TRBD1 or TRBD2 (5 bases each). The V and J ends lost 4 bases and 7 bases respectively, with 10 bases between them. CDR1 SGHVS and CDR2 FNYEAQ come from the germline V gene. This CDR3 has 12 residues. CDR3 residues: CASSWGSGTQYF. The CDR3 bases are TGTGCCAGCAGCTGGGGGTCCGGGACCCAGTACTTC.

This chain joins TRBV9 and TRBJ1-6; D unclear. Trimming took off 0 bases at V and 9 bases at J, with 10 bases between the two ends. The germline V gene encodes CDR1 SGDLS and CDR2 YYNGEE. The CDR3 has 14 amino acids. CDR3 nucleotide sequence: TGTGCCAGCAGCGTAGCGAGCGGGCTTTCACCCCTCCACTTT. Translation gives CASSVASGLSPLHF.